The 5 T cell receptor beta chains in this list originate from one sample, sequenced in a study of blood T cell repertoires in COVID-19. The assay was immunoSEQ multiplex PCR, and TCRdb's table has in-frame clones only and misses some. The sample carries over 130,000 clones, more than 80% recorded once. Sequencing was done on a sample of peripheral blood. The receptors shown here come from an elderly woman with acute or convalescent COVID-19.

The chain carries TRBV7-2 and TRBJ2-3, with 8 positions matching TRBD2. CDR1 is SGHTA, CDR2 FQGNSA, per germline. The CDR3 loop spans 14 amino acids. V lost 4 bases, J lost 1 base, and 1 base stayed unmatched. Here the CDR3 reads CASSYSGGTDTQYF. As DNA, the CDR3 is TGTGCCAGCAGCTATAGCGGGGGCACAGATACGCAGTATTTT.

This clone was seen repeatedly, ten times or more. The rearrangement joins TRBV20-1 to TRBJ2-7; D is uncertain. Looked up from germline, CDR1 is DFQATT and CDR2 is SNEGSKA (reference sequence). This CDR3 has 11 amino acids. V was cut by 3 bases and J by 4 bases, with 7 bases left in between. CDR3 nucleotide sequence: TGCAGTGCTAGGGGCGAATACGAGCAGTACTTC. The encoded protein is CSARGEYEQYF.

The chain uses TRBV5-1 and TRBJ1-1; D is ambiguous. The CDR3 extends over 15 amino acids. V was shortened by 2 bases and J by 3 bases, with 14 bases between the two germline ends. The germline CDR1 and CDR2 sequences are SGHRS and YFSETQ. CDR3: CASSLSRGGYTEAFF. In DNA form, the CDR3 reads TGCGCCAGCAGCTTAAGTCGAGGCGGGTACACTGAAGCTTTCTTT.

This clone was detected a few times. The rearrangement joins TRBV5-1 to TRBJ1-1, with D unclear. Trimming stripped 0 bases from V and 1 base from J, with 4 bases between. The CDR3 length is 13 residues. CDR1 is SGHRS and CDR2 is YFSETQ in the germline V gene. Here the CDR3 reads CASSLDRNTEAFF. The CDR3 nucleotides read TGCGCCAGCAGCTTGGACAGGAACACTGAAGCTTTCTTT.

For the CDR3, the DNA is TGTGCCAGCAGCTTGTACAGTAACACTGAAGCTTTCTTT. Amino acid sequence: CASSLYSNTEAFF. This chain joins TRBV5-5 and TRBJ1-1, with D unresolved. Per the germline V gene, CDR1 is SGHKS and CDR2 is YYEKEE (reference sequence). V lost 1 base and J 2 bases, leaving 6 bases between the germline ends. This CDR3 has 13 amino acids.